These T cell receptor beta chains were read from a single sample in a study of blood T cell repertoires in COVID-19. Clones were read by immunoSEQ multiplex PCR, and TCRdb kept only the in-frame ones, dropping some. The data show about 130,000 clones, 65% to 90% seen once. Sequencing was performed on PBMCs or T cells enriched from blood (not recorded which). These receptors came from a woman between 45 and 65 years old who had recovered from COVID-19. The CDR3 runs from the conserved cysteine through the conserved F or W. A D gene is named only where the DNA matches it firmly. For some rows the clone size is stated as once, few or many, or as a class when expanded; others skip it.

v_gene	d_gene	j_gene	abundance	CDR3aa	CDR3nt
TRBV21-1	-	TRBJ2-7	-	CASSKGKRGLCEQYF	TGTGCCAGCAGCAAAGGAAAGAGGGGGCTTTGCGAGCAGTACTTC
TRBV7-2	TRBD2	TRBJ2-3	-	CASSSVRTSGRRGQYF	TGTGCCAGCAGCTCCGTTCGGACTAGCGGACGAAGGGGGCAGTATTTT
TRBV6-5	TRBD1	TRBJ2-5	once	CASSLTGEETQYF	TGTGCCAGCAGTCTTACAGGGGAGGAGACCCAGTACTTC
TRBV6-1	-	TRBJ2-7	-	CASSEIRKYEQYF	TGTGCCAGCAGTGAAATCAGAAAATACGAGCAGTACTTC
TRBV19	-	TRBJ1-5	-	CASMSRGPSNQPQHF	TGTGCCAGTATGAGTCGGGGTCCGAGCAATCAGCCCCAGCATTTT
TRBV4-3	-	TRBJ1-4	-	CASSQGGWDIRNEKLFF	TGCGCCAGCAGCCAAGGGGGATGGGACATTCGTAATGAAAAACTGTTTTTT
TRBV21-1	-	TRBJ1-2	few	CASSRSMKLARDYGYTF	TGTGCCAGCAGCAGATCGATGAAATTAGCCCGAGACTATGGCTACACCTTC
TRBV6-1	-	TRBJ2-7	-	CASSADSQISSYEQYF	TGTGCCAGCAGTGCGGACAGTCAGATTAGCTCCTACGAGCAGTACTTC
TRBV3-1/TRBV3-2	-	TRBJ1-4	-	CASSRKAEGKLFF	TGTGCCAGCAGCCGCAAAGCAGAGGGAAAACTGTTTTTT
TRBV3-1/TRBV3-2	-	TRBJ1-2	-	CASSQGRVTVNYGYTF	TGTGCCAGCAGCCAAGGTCGGGTTACCGTCAACTATGGCTACACCTTC
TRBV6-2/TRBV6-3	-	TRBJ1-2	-	CASSPDSNYGYTF	TGTGCCAGCAGTCCGGACAGTAACTATGGCTACACCTTC
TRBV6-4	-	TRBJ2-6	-	CASSLTASGANVLTF	TGTGCCAGCAGCCTGACAGCCTCTGGGGCCAACGTCCTGACTTTC
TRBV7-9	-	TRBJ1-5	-	CASSSTGFNQPQHF	TGTGCCAGCAGCTCCACGGGGTTCAATCAGCCCCAGCATTTT
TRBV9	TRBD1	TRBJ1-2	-	CASSVDPGQGGYGYTF	TGTGCCAGCAGCGTAGATCCGGGACAGGGGGGGTATGGCTACACCTTC
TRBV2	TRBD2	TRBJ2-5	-	CASTEGPSGGYQETQYF	TGTGCCAGCACGGAGGGACCTAGCGGGGGTTACCAAGAGACCCAGTACTTC
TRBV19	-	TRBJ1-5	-	CARVPPRSAVLNSNQPQHF	TGTGCCAGAGTCCCTCCTCGGTCCGCCGTTTTAAATAGCAATCAGCCCCAGCATTTT
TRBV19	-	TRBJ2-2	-	CASSIGYPRTGELFF	TGTGCCAGTAGTATAGGGTACCCCAGGACCGGGGAGCTGTTTTTT
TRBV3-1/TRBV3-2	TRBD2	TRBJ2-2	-	CASSQGLAGELGELFF	TGTGCCAGCAGCCAAGGTCTAGCGGGGGAACTAGGGGAGCTGTTTTTT
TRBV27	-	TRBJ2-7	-	CASSLSSDAPSEEQYF	TGTGCCAGCAGTTTATCCTCCGACGCACCTTCGGAGGAGCAGTACTTC
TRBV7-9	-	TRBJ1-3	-	CASSPTRGGNTIYF	TGTGCCAGCAGCCCCACTCGGGGGGGAAACACCATATATTTT
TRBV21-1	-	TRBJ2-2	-	CASTRTGGRETGELFF	TGTGCCAGCACGCGAACGGGGGGGCGGGAGACCGGGGAGCTGTTTTTT
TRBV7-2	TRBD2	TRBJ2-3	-	CASSSIGLAGGSSQYF	TGTGCCAGCAGCTCCATCGGACTAGCGGGGGGGTCATCGCAGTATTTT
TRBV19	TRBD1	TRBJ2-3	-	CASSIVRGRSTDTQYF	TGTGCCAGTAGTATAGTAAGGGGGCGTAGCACAGATACGCAGTATTTT
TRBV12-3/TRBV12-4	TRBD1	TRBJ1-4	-	CASSTARDRLSF	TGTGCCAGCAGTACCGCCCGGGACAGGCTAAGCTTT